This TCR beta chain was identified during a study of tumor T cells in aggressive B-cell lymphoma. V shed 3 bases and J 5 bases; nucleotides not matched to a gene: 13. Germline lookup yields CDR1 SGDLS and CDR2 YYNGEE. The CDR3 covers 17 residues. Measured with immunoSEQ multiplex PCR; TCRdb has only the in-frame clones, and not every one. The table records about 4,500 clones, around 87% of them present only once. This sequence was found in an adult with diffuse large B cell lymphoma. The genes are TRBV9 and TRBJ1-4; 7 positions match TRBD1. Sequencing used tumor tissue. The CDR3 coding sequence is TGTGCCAGCAGCGATGACAGGGCCGGGAGACTAAATGAAAAACTGTTTTTT. Translation: CASSDDRAGRLNEKLFF.